A selection of T cell receptor beta chains follows, all from one sample in a study of blood T cell repertoires in COVID-19. Libraries were prepared by immunoSEQ multiplex PCR; TCRdb keeps only in-frame clonotypes and omits some of them. The sample has roughly 250,000 clones; approximately 88% are singletons. The sequencing sample was made of PBMCs or T cells enriched from blood (not recorded which). These receptors came from a woman aged 40 to 55 with acute COVID-19. Each CDR3 is given with its conserved first and last residue. The D gene is left open where the match is weak. Only some rows state a clone size, as once, few, many or a class for expanded clones.

d_gene	v_gene	j_gene	abundance	CDR3nt	CDR3aa
TRBD2	TRBV4-2	TRBJ2-1	many	TGTGCCAGCAGCCAAGCAGTATTAGCGGGAGTAAATGAGCAGTTCTTC	CASSQAVLAGVNEQFF
TRBD1	TRBV20-1	TRBJ1-1	few	TGCAGTGCCGGACAGGGGGAACGAGCTTTCTTT	CSAGQGERAFF
.	TRBV19	TRBJ2-2	.	TGTGCCAGTAGTATTTCCAATTTCGGGAGTTGGCCCGGGGAGCTGTTTTTT	CASSISNFGSWPGELFF
TRBD1	TRBV7-9	TRBJ1-3	.	TGTGCCAGCAGCCAAGACAGGGGCCGGCAATCTGGAAACACCATATATTTT	CASSQDRGRQSGNTIYF
TRBD2	TRBV7-9	TRBJ2-7	.	TGTGCCAGCAGCCAGACTAGCGGTATTTCCTACGAGCAGTACTTC	CASSQTSGISYEQYF
TRBD1	TRBV29-1	TRBJ1-1	.	TGCAGCGTAGTGACAGGGTCCCTGAACACTGAAGCTTTCTTT	CSVVTGSLNTEAFF
TRBD2	TRBV5-4	TRBJ2-1	.	TGTGCCAGCAGAGGGGGACTAGAGGTCCACAATGAGCAGTTCTTC	CASRGGLEVHNEQFF
TRBD1	TRBV14	TRBJ2-5	once	TGTGCCAGCAGACCGACAGGGGGCTCGGGTGAGACCCAGTACTTC	CASRPTGGSGETQYF
.	TRBV2	TRBJ1-2	.	TGTGCCAGCAGTGAATGGGGGCAAGGGGTACACACCTTC	CASSEWGQGVHTF
TRBD1	TRBV30	TRBJ1-1	.	TGTGCCTGGAGTGAAGGACAGGGAAACACTGAAGCTTTCTTT	CAWSEGQGNTEAFF
TRBD1	TRBV18	TRBJ1-1	.	TGTGCCAGCTCACCCTCGGACAGGGGAGCTTTCTTT	CASSPSDRGAFF
.	TRBV5-5	TRBJ2-7	once	TGTGCCAGCAGCTTGGGGTTTCGGGTTGTCGAGCAGTACTTC	CASSLGFRVVEQYF
.	TRBV7-7	TRBJ2-1	.	TGTGCTAGCAGCTTAATGGGGGCGGCCTACAATGAGCAGTTCTTC	CASSLMGAAYNEQFF
.	TRBV28	TRBJ1-5	.	TGTGCCAGCAGTTTAACTTGGCAGCCCCAGCATTTT	CASSLTWQPQHF
TRBD1	TRBV24-1	TRBJ1-2	.	TGTGCCACCAGTGATGACCCGGACAGGGGCGGGCCCTCGAAATGTAATGGCTACACCTTC	CATSDDPDRGGPSKCNGYTF
TRBD2	TRBV11-3	TRBJ2-1	.	TGTGCCAGCAGCTTAGTTGCGGGACTAGCGGCTGAGCAGTTCTTC	CASSLVAGLAAEQFF
TRBD1	TRBV10-3	TRBJ2-5	.	TGTGCCATCAGTGGGGGGAAGGGGGCCACCCAAGAGACCCAGTACTTC	CAISGGKGATQETQYF
.	TRBV20-1	TRBJ2-1	.	TGCAGTGCAGCGCCCGCGGTCGAGCAGTTCTTC	CSAAPAVEQFF
TRBD1	TRBV30	TRBJ1-2	once	TGTGCCTTCCCGAAGGCAGGGACAGGCTATGGCTACACCTTC	CAFPKAGTGYGYTF
TRBD2	TRBV28	TRBJ2-7	.	TGTGCCAGCAGTTTATGGTCTTCGGGACTAGTCGAGCAGTACTTC	CASSLWSSGLVEQYF
.	TRBV24-1	TRBJ1-2	.	TGTGCCACTGCATCGGGAGGAGACTATGGCTACACCTTC	CATASGGDYGYTF
.	TRBV5-1	TRBJ1-1	.	TGCGCCAGCAGCTCCACGACAGCGTTCACTGAAGCTTTCTTT	CASSSTTAFTEAFF
.	TRBV6-2/TRBV6-3	TRBJ2-3	.	TGTGCCAGCAGTTACTCGACCTCCTCCCCCCGCGGGGGCCCTAGCACAGATACGCAGTATTTT	CASSYSTSSPRGGPSTDTQYF
.	TRBV9	TRBJ2-1	.	TGTGCCAGCAGCGTAGGGTTTGAGAATGAGCAGTTCTTC	CASSVGFENEQFF
TRBD1	TRBV7-2	TRBJ1-1	.	TGTGCCAGCAGCACCGACAGGGAGAACACTGAAGCTTTCTTT	CASSTDRENTEAFF
.	TRBV24-1	TRBJ2-1	.	TGTGCCACCAGTGATAGAGGAGGTTCCTACAATGAGCAGTTCTTC	CATSDRGGSYNEQFF
.	TRBV5-1	TRBJ1-3	.	TGCGCCAGCAGCTTGGCGGGGGGGCTTGGAAACACCATATATTTT	CASSLAGGLGNTIYF
TRBD2	TRBV24-1	TRBJ2-7	.	TGTGCCACCAGTGATTTGCATTTGGGAGGGCCTTCCTACGAGCAGTACTTC	CATSDLHLGGPSYEQYF
TRBD1	TRBV5-1	TRBJ2-1	.	TGCGCCAGCAGCTCAAGGACAGGGATTGCGTATAATGAGCAGTTCTTC	CASSSRTGIAYNEQFF
.	TRBV5-1	TRBJ2-5	.	TGCGCCAGCAGCTGGGGCAACTTACGGGAGACCCAGTACTTC	CASSWGNLRETQYF
TRBD1	TRBV12-3/TRBV12-4	TRBJ1-1	.	TGTGCCAGCAGTTTTAGGGACAGGGCTGAAGCTTTCTTT	CASSFRDRAEAFF
.	TRBV3-1/TRBV3-2	TRBJ2-7	.	TGTGCCAGCAGCCAAAATAGCGCGGTTATCTACGAGCAGTACTTC	CASSQNSAVIYEQYF
.	TRBV30	TRBJ1-2	.	TGTGCCTGGAAAGGTAGTGCCAGGTTGGTCTATGGCTACACCTTC	CAWKGSARLVYGYTF
TRBD1	TRBV29-1	TRBJ2-7	few	TGCAGCGTGGCGGGACAGGGCTACGAGCAGTACTTC	CSVAGQGYEQYF
TRBD2	TRBV10-3	TRBJ2-4	.	TGTGCCATCAGTGAGTCTAATCCCGGGACTAGCGGAGGGCGAAACATTCAGTACTTC	CAISESNPGTSGGRNIQYF
.	TRBV28	TRBJ2-3	.	TGTGCCATCACACCCGGGACACTCACAGATACGCAGTATTTT	CAITPGTLTDTQYF
TRBD2	TRBV13	TRBJ2-1	.	TGTGCCAGCAGCAGCGCTAGCGGGACGTTTTCCAGTGAGCAGTTCTTC	CASSSASGTFSSEQFF
.	TRBV3-1/TRBV3-2	TRBJ2-1	.	TGTGCCAGCAGCCAACAGCGGCTTGAGCAGTTCTTC	CASSQQRLEQFF
TRBD2	TRBV30	TRBJ2-3	.	TGTGCCTGGAGGGCAAAGGGACTAGCGGGAGCTAGGCCAGATACGCAGTATTTT	CAWRAKGLAGARPDTQYF
.	TRBV30	TRBJ1-5	.	TGTGCCTGGAGTGCAACGGGGGGGGGCCAGCCCCAGCATTTT	CAWSATGGGQPQHF